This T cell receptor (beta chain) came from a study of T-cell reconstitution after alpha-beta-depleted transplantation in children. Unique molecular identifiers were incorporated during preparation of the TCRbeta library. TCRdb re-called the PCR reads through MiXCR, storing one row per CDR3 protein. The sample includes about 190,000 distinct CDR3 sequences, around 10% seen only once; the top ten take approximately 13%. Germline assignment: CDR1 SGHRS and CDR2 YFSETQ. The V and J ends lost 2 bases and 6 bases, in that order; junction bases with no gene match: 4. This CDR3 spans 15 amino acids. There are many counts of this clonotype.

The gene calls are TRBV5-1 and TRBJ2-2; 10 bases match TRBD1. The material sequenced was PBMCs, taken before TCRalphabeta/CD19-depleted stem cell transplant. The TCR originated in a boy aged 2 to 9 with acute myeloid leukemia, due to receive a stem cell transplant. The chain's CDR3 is CASSLTTGGPGELFF. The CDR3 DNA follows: TGCGCCAGCAGCTTAACGACAGGGGGCCCCGGGGAGCTGTTTTTT.